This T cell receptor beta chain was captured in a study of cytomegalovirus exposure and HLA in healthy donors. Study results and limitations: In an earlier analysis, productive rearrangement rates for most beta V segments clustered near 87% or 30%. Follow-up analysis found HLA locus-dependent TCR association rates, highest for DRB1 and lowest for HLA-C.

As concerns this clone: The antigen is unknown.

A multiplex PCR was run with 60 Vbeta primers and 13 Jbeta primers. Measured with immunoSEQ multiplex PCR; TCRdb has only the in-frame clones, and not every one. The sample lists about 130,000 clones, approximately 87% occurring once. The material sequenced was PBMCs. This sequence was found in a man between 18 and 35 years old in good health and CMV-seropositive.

CDR3 in amino acids: CASSVASAGGPYGELFF. The CDR3 DNA sequence: TGTGCCAGCAGCGTAGCAAGTGCGGGGGGGCCATACGGGGAGCTGTTTTTT. The chain links TRBV9 to TRBJ2-2; TRBD2 agrees at 9 bases. Germline V gene sequence: CDR1 SGDLS, CDR2 YYNGEE. Losses at the gene ends were 0 bases for V and 7 bases for J; bases not matched to a gene: 10. The CDR3 covers 17 residues.